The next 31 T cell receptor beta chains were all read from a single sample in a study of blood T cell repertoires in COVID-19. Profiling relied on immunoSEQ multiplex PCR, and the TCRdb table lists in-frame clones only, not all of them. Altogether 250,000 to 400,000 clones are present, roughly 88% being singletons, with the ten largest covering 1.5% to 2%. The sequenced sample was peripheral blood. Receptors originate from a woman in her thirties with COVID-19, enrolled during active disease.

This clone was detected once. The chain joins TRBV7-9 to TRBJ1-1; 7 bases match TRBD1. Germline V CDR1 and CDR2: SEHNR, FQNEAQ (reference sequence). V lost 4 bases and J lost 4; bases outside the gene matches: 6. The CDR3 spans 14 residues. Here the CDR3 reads CASSSDRDGTEAFF. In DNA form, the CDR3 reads TGTGCCAGCAGCTCAGACAGGGACGGCACTGAAGCTTTCTTT.

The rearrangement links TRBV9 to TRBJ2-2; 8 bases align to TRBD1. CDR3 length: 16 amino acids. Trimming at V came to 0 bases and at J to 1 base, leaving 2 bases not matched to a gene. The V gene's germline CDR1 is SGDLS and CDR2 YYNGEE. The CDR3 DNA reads TGTGCCAGCAGCGTAGCGGGGACAGGGAACACCGGGGAGCTGTTTTTT. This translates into CASSVAGTGNTGELFF.

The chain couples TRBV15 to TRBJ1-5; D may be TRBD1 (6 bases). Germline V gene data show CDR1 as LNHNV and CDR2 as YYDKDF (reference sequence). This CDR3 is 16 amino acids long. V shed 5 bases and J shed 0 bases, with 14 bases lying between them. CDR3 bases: TGTGCCACCAGCGAAAGGACAGTCTATAGCAATCAGCCCCAGCATTTT. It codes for CATSERTVYSNQPQHF.

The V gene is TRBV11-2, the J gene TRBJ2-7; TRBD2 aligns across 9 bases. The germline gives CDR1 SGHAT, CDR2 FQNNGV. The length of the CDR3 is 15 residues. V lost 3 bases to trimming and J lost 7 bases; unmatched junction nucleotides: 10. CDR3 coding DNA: TGTGCCAGCAGCTTGGGGGCTAGCGCGGGGGGGGAGCAGTACGTC. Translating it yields CASSLGASAGGEQYV.

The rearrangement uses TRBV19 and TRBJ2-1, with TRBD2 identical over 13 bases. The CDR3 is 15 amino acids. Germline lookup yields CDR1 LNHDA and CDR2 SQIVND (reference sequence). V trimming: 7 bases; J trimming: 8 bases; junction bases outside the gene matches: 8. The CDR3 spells CASTTTSGGDYEQFF. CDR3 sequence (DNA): TGTGCCAGTACCACTACTAGCGGGGGGGACTATGAGCAGTTCTTC. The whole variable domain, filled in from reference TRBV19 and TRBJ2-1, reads DGGITQSPKYLFRKEGQNVTLSCEQNLNHDAMYWYRQDPGQGLRLIYYSQIVNDFQKGDIAEGYSVSREKKESFPLTVTSAQKNPTAFYLCASTTTSGGDYEQFFGPGTRLTVL.

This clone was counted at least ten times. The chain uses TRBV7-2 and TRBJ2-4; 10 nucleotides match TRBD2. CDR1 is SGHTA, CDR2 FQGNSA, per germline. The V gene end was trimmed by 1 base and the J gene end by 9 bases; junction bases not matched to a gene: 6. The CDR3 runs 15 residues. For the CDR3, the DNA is TGTGCCAGCAGCTTAGTGGAGCGGGGGGGCGGCATTCAGTACTTC. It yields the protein CASSLVERGGGIQYF. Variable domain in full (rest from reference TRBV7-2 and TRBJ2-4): GAGVSQSPSNKVTEKGKDVELRCDPISGHTALYWYRQSLGQGLEFLIYFQGNSAPDKSGLPSDRFSAERTGGSVSTLTIQRTQQEDSAVYLCASSLVERGGGIQYFGAGTRLSVL.

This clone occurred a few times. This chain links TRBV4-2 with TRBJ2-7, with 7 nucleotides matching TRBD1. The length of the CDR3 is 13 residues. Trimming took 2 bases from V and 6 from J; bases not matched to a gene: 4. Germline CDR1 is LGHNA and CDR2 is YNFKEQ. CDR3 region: CASSQNTGAEQYF. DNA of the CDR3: TGTGCCAGCAGCCAAAATACAGGGGCCGAGCAGTACTTC.

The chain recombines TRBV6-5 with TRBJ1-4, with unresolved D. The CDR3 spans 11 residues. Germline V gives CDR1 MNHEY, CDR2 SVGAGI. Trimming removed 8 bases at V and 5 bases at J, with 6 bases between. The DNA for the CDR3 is TGTGCCAGCGGGAGGAATGAAAAACTGTTTTTT. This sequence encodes CASGRNEKLFF.

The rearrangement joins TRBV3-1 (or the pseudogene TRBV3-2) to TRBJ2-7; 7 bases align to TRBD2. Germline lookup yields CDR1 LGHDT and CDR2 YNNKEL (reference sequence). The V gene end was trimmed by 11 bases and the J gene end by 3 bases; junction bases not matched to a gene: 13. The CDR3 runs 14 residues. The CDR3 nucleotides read TGTGCCGTAGGAGGGCTAGCGGACGGCTACGAGCAGTACGTC. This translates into CAVGGLADGYEQYV.

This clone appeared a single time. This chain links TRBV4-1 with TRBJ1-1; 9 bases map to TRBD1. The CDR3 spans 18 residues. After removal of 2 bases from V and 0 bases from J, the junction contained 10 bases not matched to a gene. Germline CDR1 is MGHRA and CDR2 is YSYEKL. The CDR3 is CASSQRPGQGNMNTEAFF. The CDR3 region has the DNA TGCGCCAGCAGCCAAAGACCGGGACAGGGAAACATGAACACTGAAGCTTTCTTT.

The CDR3 loop is CASSAQTGAGNTIYF. CDR3 in DNA: TGTGCCAGCAGCGCCCAGACAGGGGCCGGAAACACCATATATTTT. The chain employs TRBV7-2 and TRBJ1-3, with 8 bases identical to TRBD1. The trim removed 5 bases at V and 4 bases at J, leaving 7 bases unmatched. The CDR3 consists of 15 residues. CDR1 and CDR2 from the germline V gene are SGHTA and FQGNSA.

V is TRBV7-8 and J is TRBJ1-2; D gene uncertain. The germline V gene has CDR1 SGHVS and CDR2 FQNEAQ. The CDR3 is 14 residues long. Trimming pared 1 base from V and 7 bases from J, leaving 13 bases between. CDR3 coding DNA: TGTGCCAGCAGCTTAGTCCGAGTTATCTCTGGCTACACCTTC. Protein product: CASSLVRVISGYTF.

The CDR3 DNA sequence: TGTGCCAGCAGTCGAAGGCCGGGGGAACCCCAGCATTTT. Protein product: CASSRRPGEPQHF. The chain employs TRBV2 and TRBJ1-5; TRBD1 might be the D (5 bases). CDR1 is SNHLY, CDR2 FYNNEI, per germline. The CDR3 is 13 residues long. V lost 5 bases to trimming and J lost 10 bases, with 15 bases between them.

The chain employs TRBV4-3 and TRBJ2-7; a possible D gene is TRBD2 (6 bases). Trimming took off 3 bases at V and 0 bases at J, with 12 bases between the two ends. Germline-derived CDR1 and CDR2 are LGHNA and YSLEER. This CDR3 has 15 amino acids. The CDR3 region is CASSQEGFSSYEQYF. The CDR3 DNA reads TGCGCCAGCAGCCAGGAGGGGTTCAGCTCCTACGAGCAGTACTTC.

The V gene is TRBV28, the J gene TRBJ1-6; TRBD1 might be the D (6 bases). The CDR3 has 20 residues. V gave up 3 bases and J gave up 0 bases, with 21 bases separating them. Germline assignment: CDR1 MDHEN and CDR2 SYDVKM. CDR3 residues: CASSLGHILTLSSYNSPLHF. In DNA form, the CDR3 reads TGTGCCAGCAGTTTGGGACACATCTTAACTCTGAGCTCCTATAATTCACCCCTCCACTTT.

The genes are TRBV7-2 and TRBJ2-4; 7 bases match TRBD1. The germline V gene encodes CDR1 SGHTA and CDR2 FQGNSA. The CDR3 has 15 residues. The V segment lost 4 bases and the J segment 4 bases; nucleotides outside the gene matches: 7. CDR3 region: CASSSGGHRKNIQYF. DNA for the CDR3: TGTGCCAGCAGCTCAGGGGGACATCGAAAAAACATTCAGTACTTC.

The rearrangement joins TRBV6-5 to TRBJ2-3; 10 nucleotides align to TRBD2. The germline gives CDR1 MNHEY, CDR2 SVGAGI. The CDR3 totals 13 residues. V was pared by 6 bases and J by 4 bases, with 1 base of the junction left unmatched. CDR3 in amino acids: CASRSGGADTQYF. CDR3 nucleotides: TGTGCCAGCAGAAGCGGGGGGGCAGATACGCAGTATTTT.

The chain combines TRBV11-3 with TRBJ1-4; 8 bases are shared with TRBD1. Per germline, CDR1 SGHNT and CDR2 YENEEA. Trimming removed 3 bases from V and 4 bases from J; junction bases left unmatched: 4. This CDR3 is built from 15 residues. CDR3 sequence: CASSFTGGFNEKLFF. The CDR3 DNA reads TGTGCCAGCAGCTTTACAGGGGGATTTAATGAAAAACTGTTTTTT.

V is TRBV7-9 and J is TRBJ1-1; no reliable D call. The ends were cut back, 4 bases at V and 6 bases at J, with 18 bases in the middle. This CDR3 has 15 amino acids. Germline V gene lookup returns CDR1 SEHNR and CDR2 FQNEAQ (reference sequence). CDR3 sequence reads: CASSSPGEWAPEAFF. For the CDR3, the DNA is TGTGCCAGCAGCTCGCCCGGGGAATGGGCTCCTGAAGCTTTCTTT.

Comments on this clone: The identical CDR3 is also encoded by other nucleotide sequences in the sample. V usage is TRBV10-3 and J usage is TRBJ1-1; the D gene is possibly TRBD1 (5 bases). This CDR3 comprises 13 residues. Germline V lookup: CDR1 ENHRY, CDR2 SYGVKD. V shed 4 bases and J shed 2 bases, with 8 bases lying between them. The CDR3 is CAISGGGNTEAFF. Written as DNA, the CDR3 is TGTGCCATCAGTGGGGGGGGTAACACTGAAGCTTTCTTT.

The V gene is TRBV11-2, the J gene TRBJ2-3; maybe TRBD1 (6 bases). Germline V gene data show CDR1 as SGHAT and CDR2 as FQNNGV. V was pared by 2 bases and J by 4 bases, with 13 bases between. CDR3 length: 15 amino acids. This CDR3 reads CASSLQGLVADTQYF. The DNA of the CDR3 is TGTGCCAGCAGCTTACAGGGGCTTGTGGCAGATACGCAGTATTTT.

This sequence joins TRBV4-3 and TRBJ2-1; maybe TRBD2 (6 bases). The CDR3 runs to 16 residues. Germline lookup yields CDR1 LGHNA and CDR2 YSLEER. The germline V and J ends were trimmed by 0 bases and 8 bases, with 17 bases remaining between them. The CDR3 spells CASSQDRLAPGDEQFF. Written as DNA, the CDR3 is TGCGCCAGCAGCCAAGATAGGCTAGCGCCTGGCGATGAGCAGTTCTTC.

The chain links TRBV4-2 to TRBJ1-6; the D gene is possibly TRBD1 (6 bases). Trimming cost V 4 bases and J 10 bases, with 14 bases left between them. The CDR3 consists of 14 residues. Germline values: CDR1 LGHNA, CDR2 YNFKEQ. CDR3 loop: CASSLPQGNSPLHF. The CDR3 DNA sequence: TGTGCCAGCAGCCTGCCACAGGGTAACTCACCCCTCCACTTT.

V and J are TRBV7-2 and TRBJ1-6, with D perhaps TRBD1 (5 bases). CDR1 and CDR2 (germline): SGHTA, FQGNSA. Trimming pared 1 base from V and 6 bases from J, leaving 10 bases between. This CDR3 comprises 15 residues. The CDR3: CASSLGSQVNSPLHF. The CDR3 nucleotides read TGTGCCAGCAGCTTAGGATCACAGGTTAATTCACCCCTCCACTTT.

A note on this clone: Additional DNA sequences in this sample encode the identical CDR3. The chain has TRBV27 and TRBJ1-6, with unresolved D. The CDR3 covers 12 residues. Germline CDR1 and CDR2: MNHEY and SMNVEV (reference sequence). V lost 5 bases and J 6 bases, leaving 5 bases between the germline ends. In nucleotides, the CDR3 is TGTGCCAGCAGTCTTAGTAATTCACCCCTCCACTTT. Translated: CASSLSNSPLHF.

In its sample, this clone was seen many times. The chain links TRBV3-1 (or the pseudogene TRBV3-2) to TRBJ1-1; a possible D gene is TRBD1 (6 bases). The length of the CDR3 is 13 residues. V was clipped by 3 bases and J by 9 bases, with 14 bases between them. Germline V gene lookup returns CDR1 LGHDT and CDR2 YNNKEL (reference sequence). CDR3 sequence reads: CASSHNRDTQAFF. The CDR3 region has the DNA TGTGCCAGCAGCCACAACCGGGACACCCAAGCTTTCTTT.

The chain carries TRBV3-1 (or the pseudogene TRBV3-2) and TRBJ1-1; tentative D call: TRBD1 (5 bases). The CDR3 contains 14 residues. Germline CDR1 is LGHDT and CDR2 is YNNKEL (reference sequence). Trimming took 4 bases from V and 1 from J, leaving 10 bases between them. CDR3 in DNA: TGTGCCAGCAGCCCATTCACAGGGAACACTGAAGCTTTCTTT. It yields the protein CASSPFTGNTEAFF.

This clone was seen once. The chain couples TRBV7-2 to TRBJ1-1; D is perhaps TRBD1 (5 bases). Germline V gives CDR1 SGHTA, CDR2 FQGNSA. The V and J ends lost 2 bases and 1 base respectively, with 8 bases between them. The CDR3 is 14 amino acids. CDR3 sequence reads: CASSLLDRNTEAFF. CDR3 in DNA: TGTGCCAGCAGCTTACTCGACAGGAACACTGAAGCTTTCTTT.

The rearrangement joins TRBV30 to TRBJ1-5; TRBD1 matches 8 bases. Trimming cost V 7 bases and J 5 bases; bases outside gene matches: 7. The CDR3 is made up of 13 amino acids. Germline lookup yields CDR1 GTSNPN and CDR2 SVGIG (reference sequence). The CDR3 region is CALSTGVDQPQHF. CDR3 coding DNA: TGTGCCTTATCGACAGGGGTTGATCAGCCCCAGCATTTT.

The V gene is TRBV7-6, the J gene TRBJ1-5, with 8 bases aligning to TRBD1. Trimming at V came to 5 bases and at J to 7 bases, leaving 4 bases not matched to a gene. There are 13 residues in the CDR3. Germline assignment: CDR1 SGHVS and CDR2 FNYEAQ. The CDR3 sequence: CASSPDRVQPQHF. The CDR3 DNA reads TGTGCCAGCAGCCCGGACAGGGTGCAGCCCCAGCATTTT.

This CDR3 is CSVDHRGTGELFF. The CDR3 DNA is TGCAGCGTTGATCACAGGGGCACCGGGGAGCTGTTTTTT. The genes are TRBV29-1 and TRBJ2-2; the match to TRBD1 covers 7 bases. Trimming cost V 3 bases and J 4 bases; bases outside gene matches: 2. Germline CDR1 and CDR2: SQVTM and ANQGSEA. This CDR3 contains 13 residues.